The 5 T cell receptor beta chains listed next were all sequenced from one sample in a study of blood T cells in healthy people across ages. Sample-barcoded 5' priming and a J-beta primer mix drove a second PCR of about 6 to 12 cycles. TCRdb reanalysed the 5' RACE reads using MiXCR and keeps one entry per CDR3 protein. Found here are over 1,500,000 distinct CDR3 sequences, roughly two fifths of them singletons; the top ten hold roughly 23%. What was sequenced was blood. These receptors all stem from a human donor in good health.

The chain joins TRBV9 to TRBJ2-1; tentative D call: TRBD2 (5 bases). Trimming removed 0 bases at V and 8 bases at J, with 15 bases between. Germline V gene data show CDR1 as SGDLS and CDR2 as YYNGEE. This CDR3 has 15 residues. The CDR3 DNA follows: TGTGCCAGCAGCGTAGAAGGCTTAGCGTCGGATGAGCAGTTCTTC. It translates to CASSVEGLASDEQFF. Full variable domain (outside the CDR3, taken from reference TRBV9 and TRBJ2-1): DSGVTQTPKHLITATGQRVTLRCSPRSGDLSVYWYQQSLDQGLQFLIQYYNGEERAKGNILERFSAQQFPDLHSELNLSSLELGDSALYFCASSVEGLASDEQFFGPGTRLTVL.

This clonotype has only a few counts. The rearrangement joins TRBV28 to TRBJ2-7; TRBD1 matches 10 bases. Germline-derived CDR1 and CDR2 are MDHEN and SYDVKM. CDR3 length: 14 residues. V gave up 11 bases and J gave up 2 bases; unmatched junction bases: 9. The CDR3, as DNA: TGTGCCGCCGAGGACAGGGGGGCCGCCTACGAGCAGTACTTC. The encoded protein is CAAEDRGAAYEQYF.

The sample holds one count of this clonotype. The chain joins TRBV11-3 to TRBJ2-7, with D tentatively TRBD2 (7 bases). The J call may be wrong; the DNA end is better matched by TRBJ2-5. The CDR3 is 17 amino acids. Germline V gives CDR1 SGHNT, CDR2 YENEEA. The CDR3 sequence is CASSLPGRGALKETQYF. CDR3 sequence (DNA): TGTGCCAGCAGCTTACCCGGTCGGGGGGCGCTCAAAGAGACCCAGTACTTC.

The chain links TRBV10-3 to TRBJ1-2; D perhaps matches TRBD1 (6 bases). This CDR3 is built from 14 residues. V lost 8 bases and J lost 6, with 19 bases in between. Germline V gene lookup returns CDR1 ENHRY and CDR2 SYGVKD. The CDR3 nucleotides read TGTGCCATCGGTCCCGTCCAGGGGTCCGATGGCTACACCTTC. Protein sequence: CAIGPVQGSDGYTF.

This clonotype came up many times. The V and J genes are TRBV12-3 or TRBV12-4 and TRBJ2-5; TRBD2 aligns across 10 bases. There are 15 residues in the CDR3. J was trimmed by 4 bases and V by 4 bases; bases with no gene match: 6. CDR3 sequence (DNA): TGTGCCAGCAGTTCCCATAGCGGGGGGCGAGAGACCCAGTACTTC. Its translation: CASSSHSGGRETQYF.